This passage covers 30 T cell receptor beta chains from one sample sequenced in a study of regulatory T cells in long-lasting Graves disease. As for time point: newly diagnosed GD, antithyroid drugs for less than 3 months. From RNA extracted from PBMCs, the TCR library was made. Arm-PCR of CDR3 regions and iRepertoire HTBI primers were used to build TCR beta libraries. A single record per CDR3 protein comes from TCRdb applying MiXCR to the multiplex PCR reads. The sample includes approximately 480,000 distinct CDR3 sequences, 16% of them seen just once. In addition, the sample was reused for a study of T cells in Graves' hyperthyroidism and ophthalmopathy.

The sample was peripheral blood mononuclear cells (PBMCs), taken at new diagnosis, from a patient treated with antithyroid drugs. All receptors come from a man in his forties or fifties with Graves disease.

This clonotype came up many times. The rearrangement uses TRBV3-1 and TRBJ2-5; D may correspond to TRBD1 or TRBD2 (5 bases each). The length of the CDR3 is 16 residues. The V end was cut by 2 bases, the J end by 0 bases, with 13 bases between. From germline, CDR1 is LGHDT and CDR2 YNNKEL (reference sequence). For the CDR3, the DNA is TGTGCCAGCAGCCAACGAGAGGGGACCTACCAAGAGACCCAGTACTTC. Translated, it gives CASSQREGTYQETQYF.

Notes on this clonotype: A single base separates this from a much larger clone, so it may be a read error. V and J are TRBV14 and TRBJ2-1, with 12 bases fitting TRBD2. Germline-derived CDR1 and CDR2 are SGHDN and FVKESK. The CDR3 contains 17 residues. V lost 1 base, J lost 1 base, and 2 bases stayed unmatched. CDR3 in DNA: TGTGCCAGCAGCCAAGTTCTAGCGGGAGGGTCCTACAATGAGCAGTTCTTC. Amino acid sequence: CASSQVLAGGSYNEQFF.

The chain recombines TRBV9 with TRBJ1-6, with a possible D match to TRBD1 (6 bases). The CDR3 covers 18 residues. Germline assignment: CDR1 SGDLS and CDR2 YYNGEE. V was pared by 0 bases and J by 6 bases, with 19 bases between. The CDR3 DNA follows: TGTGCCAGCAGCGTAGACCCGAGGGCCGGGACAAGTAATTCACCCCTCCACTTT. Encoded protein: CASSVDPRAGTSNSPLHF. The full variable domain, its missing parts supplied by reference TRBV9 and TRBJ1-6, is DSGVTQTPKHLITATGQRVTLRCSPRSGDLSVYWYQQSLDQGLQFLIQYYNGEERAKGNILERFSAQQFPDLHSELNLSSLELGDSALYFCASSVDPRAGTSNSPLHFGNGTRLTVT.

This rearrangement joins TRBV13 to TRBJ2-7; the match to TRBD2 covers 14 bases. Germline loops: CDR1 PRHDT, CDR2 FYEKMQ (reference sequence). The CDR3 is 16 amino acids. V dropped 5 bases and J dropped 5; count of bases not matched to a gene: 8. The CDR3 region is CASSVAGTSGRHEQYF. DNA of the CDR3: TGTGCCAGCAGCGTAGCCGGGACTAGCGGGAGACACGAGCAGTACTTC.

This clonotype has at least ten counts. The V call is TRBV12-3 or TRBV12-4, the J call TRBJ1-6; no clear D. Trimming took off 2 bases at V and 8 bases at J, with 7 bases between the two ends. This CDR3 region has 13 residues. The CDR3 DNA reads as TGTGCCAGCAGTTTAAAGGTCCATTCACCCCTCCACTTT. This encodes CASSLKVHSPLHF.

This clonotype was seen ten or more times. This chain joins TRBV11-2 and TRBJ2-3, with TRBD2 matching over 7 bases. V lost 5 bases to trimming and J lost 1 base; unmatched junction nucleotides: 6. Germline assignment: CDR1 SGHAT and CDR2 FQNNGV. This CDR3 is 15 amino acids long. The CDR3 nucleotides read TGTGCCAGCAGCCGCCGACTAGCTGGCACAGATACGCAGTATTTT. Protein sequence: CASSRRLAGTDTQYF.

This clonotype has a handful of counts. The CDR3 is CASSTDRGYQPQHF. In DNA, the CDR3 is TGTGCCAGCAGCACCGACAGGGGATATCAGCCCCAGCATTTT. V usage is TRBV6-2 or TRBV6-3 and J usage is TRBJ1-5; TRBD1 matches at 8 bases. Looked up from germline, CDR1 is MNHEY and CDR2 is SVGEGT. The CDR3 runs 14 residues. With V trimmed by 6 bases and J by 5 bases, 6 bases remained unmatched.

This clonotype was picked up a small number of times. The rearrangement links TRBV14 to TRBJ1-2, with D hard to call. Germline V CDR1 and CDR2: SGHDN, FVKESK. The V and J ends lost 1 base and 6 bases respectively, with 12 bases between them. The CDR3 totals 14 residues. CDR3 DNA: TGTGCCAGCAGCCAAGGCTCCTGGGTGGATGGCTACACCTTC. Translating gives CASSQGSWVDGYTF.

Comment on this clonotype: Given a much more abundant clone one base away, this may be a read error. This chain connects TRBV25-1 to TRBJ2-7; D is unresolved. Germline V lookup: CDR1 MGHDK, CDR2 SYGVNS. The CDR3 is made up of 14 amino acids. V was clipped by 3 bases and J by 3 bases, with 12 bases between them. The CDR3 reads CASSDIGSSYEQYF. The CDR3 DNA reads as TGTGCCAGCAGTGATATAGGGTCGAGCTACGAGCAGTACTTC.

There are many counts of this clonotype. The J gene is TRBJ2-3, the V gene TRBV2, with D perhaps TRBD2 (6 bases). Germline CDR1 is SNHLY and CDR2 is FYNNEI. Trimming took off 4 bases at V and 1 base at J, with 15 bases between the two ends. This CDR3 has 16 residues. The CDR3 is CASSARSGTGTDTQYF. Written as DNA, the CDR3 is TGTGCCAGCAGTGCTCGTAGCGGCACAGGCACAGATACGCAGTATTTT.

This clonotype was seen many times. The J gene is TRBJ1-4, the V gene TRBV6-2 or TRBV6-3; D uncertain. Germline values: CDR1 MNHEY, CDR2 SVGEGT. Trimming took 6 bases from V and 7 from J, leaving 15 bases between them. This CDR3 region has 14 residues. CDR3: CASRMGGLAEKLFF. CDR3 nucleotides: TGTGCCAGCAGGATGGGAGGGCTCGCTGAAAAACTGTTTTTT.

This clonotype was counted many times. The chain employs TRBV6-1 and TRBJ1-1; a weak D match, TRBD1 (5 bases). V was pared by 6 bases and J by 0 bases, with 14 bases between. This CDR3 is 15 amino acids long. Germline CDR1 and CDR2: MNHNS and SASEGT. This CDR3 is CASRTRDRMNTEAFF. The CDR3 bases are TGTGCCAGCAGGACCCGCGACAGAATGAACACTGAAGCTTTCTTT.

This clonotype was seen more than once but under ten times. The V and J genes are TRBV6-1 and TRBJ2-3; possibly TRBD2 for D (6 bases). The CDR3 runs to 14 residues. V lost 11 bases and J lost 2, with 17 bases in between. Germline-derived CDR1 and CDR2 are MNHNS and SASEGT. The DNA for the CDR3 is TGTGCCTCCGCGTTGGCGGGGAACACAGATACGCAGTATTTT. Translation gives CASALAGNTDTQYF.

This clonotype was observed at least ten times. The chain combines TRBV2 with TRBJ1-1; D is unclear. Germline assignment: CDR1 SNHLY and CDR2 FYNNEI. The CDR3 covers 15 residues. V lost 7 bases and J 0 bases, leaving 15 bases between the germline ends. In DNA, the CDR3 is TGTGCCAGCACGGAGTCAGTCTCACTGAACACTGAAGCTTTCTTT. It translates to CASTESVSLNTEAFF.

This clonotype was seen repeatedly, ten times or more. This chain uses TRBV6-2 or TRBV6-3 with TRBJ2-5, with D possibly matching TRBD2 (6 bases). The CDR3 has 12 amino acids. Per germline, CDR1 MNHEY and CDR2 SVGEGT. Trimming removed 5 bases at V and 5 bases at J, with 9 bases between. CDR3 loop: CASSTRGETQYF. The CDR3 DNA sequence: TGTGCCAGCAGTACACGGGGGGAGACCCAGTACTTC.

V and J are TRBV24-1 and TRBJ1-2, with TRBD1 identical over 7 bases. This CDR3 region has 15 residues. Per the germline V gene, CDR1 is KGHDR and CDR2 is SFDVKD. Trimming cost V 5 bases and J 4 bases; bases outside gene matches: 9. The CDR3 DNA reads as TGTGCCACCAGTGGTAGGGACAGAGAACCCTATGGCTACACCTTC. Protein sequence: CATSGRDREPYGYTF.

This clonotype has a single count. The gene calls are TRBV11-3 and TRBJ2-4; D ambiguous. CDR1 and CDR2 from the germline V gene are SGHNT and YENEEA. The CDR3 has 15 amino acids. V was shortened by 3 bases and J by 13 bases, with 22 bases between the two germline ends. CDR3 in amino acids: CASSFSLSSYNEQYF. The CDR3 nucleotides are TGTGCCAGCAGCTTTAGCCTGAGCTCCTACAATGAGCAGTACTTC.

This clonotype was recorded only once. Possible read error: a much larger clone is one base away. It is likely a read error, because the conserved phenylalanine at the end of the CDR3 is missing. This chain connects TRBV5-1 to TRBJ2-1, with 7 nucleotides matching TRBD2. J was trimmed by 8 bases and V by 1 base; bases with no gene match: 12. The CDR3 is 16 amino acids. The V gene's germline CDR1 is SGHRS and CDR2 YFSETQ. The CDR3 DNA reads TGCGCCAGCAGCTTGCTCCCAGGCGGGAGTGTCGATGAGCAGTTCTCC. Translated: CASSLLPGGSVDEQFS.

In this sample, this clonotype turned up once. The chain links TRBV3-1 to TRBJ2-7; 10 nucleotides agree with TRBD1. Per germline, CDR1 LGHDT and CDR2 YNNKEL (reference sequence). CDR3 length: 16 amino acids. After removal of 0 bases from V and 4 bases from J, the junction contained 6 bases not matched to a gene. For the CDR3, the DNA is TGTGCCAGCAGCCAAGATAGGGGACAGGGGACGTACGAGCAGTACTTC. Encoded protein: CASSQDRGQGTYEQYF.

This clonotype was counted many times. The V gene is TRBV20-1, the J gene TRBJ2-7; 8 nucleotides line up with TRBD1. The germline V gene encodes CDR1 DFQATT and CDR2 SNEGSKA (reference sequence). The junction had 3 bases not matched to a gene; V was cut back by 6 bases and J by 2 bases. CDR3 length equals 12 residues. Here the CDR3 DNA reads TGCAGTGCCCAGGACAGGGCCTACGAGCAGTACTTC. This gives the protein CSAQDRAYEQYF.

This clonotype was observed a few times. The chain employs TRBV6-2 or TRBV6-3 and TRBJ2-3; 12 bases match TRBD2. The germline V gene has CDR1 MNHEY and CDR2 SVGEGT. The CDR3 loop spans 16 amino acids. J was trimmed by 7 bases and V by 7 bases; bases with no gene match: 12. The CDR3, as DNA: TGTGCCAGCACCCAACGACTAGCGGGAGAGTCGTATACGCAGTATTTT. Translated, it gives CASTQRLAGESYTQYF.

This clonotype showed up just a few times. The CDR3 is CATSDPGTSGQANTDTQYF. The CDR3 DNA sequence: TGTGCCACCAGTGATCCCGGGACTAGCGGGCAAGCGAACACAGATACGCAGTATTTT. V and J are TRBV24-1 and TRBJ2-3; 12 nucleotides align to TRBD2. This CDR3 has 19 amino acids. V was pared by 3 bases and J by 2 bases, with 11 bases of the junction left unmatched. Germline V CDR1 and CDR2: KGHDR, SFDVKD.

This clonotype showed up just a few times. This chain links TRBV20-1 with TRBJ1-6; 10 nucleotides align to TRBD1. CDR1 DFQATT and CDR2 SNEGSKA come from the germline V gene (reference sequence). The J segment lost 5 bases and the V segment lost 3 bases, leaving 10 bases of the junction unmatched. This CDR3 region has 17 residues. The CDR3 protein is CSARDIGTGVHNSPLHF. The CDR3 DNA is TGCAGTGCTAGGGACATCGGGACAGGGGTCCATAATTCACCCCTCCACTTT.

This clonotype was recorded many times. V gene TRBV9 combines with J gene TRBJ2-1; 10 bases agree with TRBD2. The V gene's germline CDR1 is SGDLS and CDR2 YYNGEE. There are 15 residues in the CDR3. V trimming: 2 bases; J trimming: 7 bases; junction bases outside the gene matches: 6. In DNA form, the CDR3 reads TGTGCCAGCAGCGTTTCCGGGACTAGCGCGAATGAGCAGTTCTTC. As protein: CASSVSGTSANEQFF.

The rearrangement uses TRBV20-1 and TRBJ2-1; 9 positions match TRBD2. CDR1 is DFQATT, CDR2 SNEGSKA, per germline (reference sequence). This CDR3 region has 15 residues. With V trimmed by 1 base and J by 9 bases, 10 bases remained unmatched. The CDR3 DNA reads as TGCAGTGCTAGAGGACTAGCGGTCCCCCAGGGTGAGCAGTTCTTC. Translation: CSARGLAVPQGEQFF.

This clonotype has a count of ten or more. The J gene is TRBJ2-1, the V gene TRBV20-1, with 11 bases lining up with TRBD2. CDR3 length equals 14 residues. With 5 bases clipped from V and 3 bases from J, the junction kept 3 bases outside the gene matches. Looked up from germline, CDR1 is DFQATT and CDR2 is SNEGSKA (reference sequence). The CDR3 sequence is CSAGLAGLYNEQFF. In nucleotides, the CDR3 is TGCAGTGCTGGACTAGCGGGTCTCTACAATGAGCAGTTCTTC.

This clonotype was counted ten times or more. V gene TRBV2 combines with J gene TRBJ2-2; D may match TRBD1 or TRBD2 (5 bases each). CDR1 is SNHLY, CDR2 FYNNEI, per germline. This CDR3 is built from 14 residues. Deletions cut 4 bases from V and 3 bases from J, with 9 bases between. The CDR3 protein is CASSAGTYTGELFF. Here the CDR3 DNA reads TGTGCCAGCAGTGCCGGGACCTACACCGGGGAGCTGTTTTTT.

This clonotype occurred a few times. In nucleotides, the CDR3 is TGTGCCAGTAGTATGGACAGGGGATTAGAGTTTCAGCCCCAGCATTTT. It codes for CASSMDRGLEFQPQHF. The chain uses TRBV19 and TRBJ1-5, with 9 bases matching TRBD1. This CDR3 is built from 16 residues. The germline V gene encodes CDR1 LNHDA and CDR2 SQIVND (reference sequence). The ends lost 3 bases at V and 6 bases at J; junction bases unmatched: 9.

The sample holds many counts of this clonotype. V usage is TRBV7-9 and J usage is TRBJ1-1; 7 bases match TRBD1. Germline V gene lookup returns CDR1 SEHNR and CDR2 FQNEAQ (reference sequence). Unmatched junction bases numbered 7, after V lost 7 bases and J lost 2 bases. The CDR3 runs to 14 residues. The CDR3 sequence is CASTPNRGNTEAFF. The CDR3 DNA is TGTGCCAGCACCCCAAACAGGGGAAACACTGAAGCTTTCTTT.

This clonotype was seen a handful of times. The chain links TRBV12-3 or TRBV12-4 to TRBJ2-7; perhaps TRBD1 as D (5 bases). Trimming cost V 6 bases and J 5 bases, with 14 bases left between them. The CDR3 totals 13 residues. In DNA form, the CDR3 reads TGTGCCAGCAGCCGCTCAGGGAACAACGAGCAGTACTTC. Translated: CASSRSGNNEQYF.